The present T cell receptor (beta chain) was sequenced within a study of blood T cell repertoires in COVID-19. As for the study in general: Samples representing acute and convalescent COVID-19 were sourced from the United States, Italy and Spain.

Authors' processing steps: Cell counts per sample came from amplifying reference gene primers. This table comes from immunoSEQ multiplex PCR, and its TCRdb copy is limited to in-frame clones, with some not included. Clone size and V and J calls were adopted from that table, with D and trimming inferred from the DNA. The table has 150,000 to 200,000 clones, over 75% seen once. Trimming took off 0 bases at V and 2 bases at J, with 4 bases between the two ends. This CDR3 contains 13 residues. Germline-derived CDR1 and CDR2 are SGHNT and YYREEE (reference sequence). The V and J genes are TRBV5-4 and TRBJ2-3, with unresolved D. Sequencing was performed on peripheral blood. This receptor was taken from a person aged 70 to 85 with COVID-19, enrolled during active disease. CDR3 DNA sequence: TGTGCCAGCAGCTTGGACTCCACAGATACGCAGTATTTT. This gives the protein CASSLDSTDTQYF. Full variable domain (outside the CDR3, taken from reference TRBV5-4 and TRBJ2-3): ETGVTQSPTHLIKTRGQQVTLRCSSQSGHNTVSWYQQALGQGPQFIFQYYREEENGRGNFPPRFSGLQFPNYSSELNVNALELDDSALYLCASSLDSTDTQYFGPGTRLTVL.